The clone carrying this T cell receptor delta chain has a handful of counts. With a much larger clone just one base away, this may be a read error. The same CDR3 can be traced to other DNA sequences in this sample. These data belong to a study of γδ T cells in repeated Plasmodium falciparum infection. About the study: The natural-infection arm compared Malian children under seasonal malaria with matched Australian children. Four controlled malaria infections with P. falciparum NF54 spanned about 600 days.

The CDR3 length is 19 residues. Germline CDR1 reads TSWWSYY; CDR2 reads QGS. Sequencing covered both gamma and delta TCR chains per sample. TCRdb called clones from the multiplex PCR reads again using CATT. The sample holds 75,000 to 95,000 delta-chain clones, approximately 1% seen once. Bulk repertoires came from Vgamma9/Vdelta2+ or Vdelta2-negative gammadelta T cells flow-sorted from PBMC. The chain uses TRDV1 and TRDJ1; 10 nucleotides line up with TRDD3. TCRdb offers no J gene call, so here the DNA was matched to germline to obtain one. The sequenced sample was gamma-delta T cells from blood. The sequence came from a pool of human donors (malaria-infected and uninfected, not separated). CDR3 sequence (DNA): TGTGCTCTGGGGGAACGCTTGCTGTACTGGGGGATTACTACCGATAAACTCATCTTT. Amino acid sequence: CALGERLLYWGITTDKLIF.